The 11 T cell receptor beta chains reported below all come from one sample, sequenced in a study of Ad26.COV2.S vaccination and SARS-CoV-2 variants. Measured with immunoSEQ multiplex PCR; TCRdb has only the in-frame clones, and not every one. This repertoire shows about 350,000 clones, approximately 86% found once; its top ten account for over 8.5%. Stated treatment: some 20 received Ad26.COV2.S at low or high dose, single or two shots; about 5 received placebo; per-sample allocation not given. The samples were gathered on day 63 after the first injection of vaccine or placebo. The source was peripheral blood, collected in a trial of Ad26.COV2.S vaccine versus placebo. All receptors derive from a person between 18 and 59 years old who received the Ad26.COV2.S COVID-19 vaccine or a placebo.

The chain is built from TRBV6-2 or TRBV6-3 and TRBJ1-6, with a possible D match to TRBD1 (5 bases). The germline CDR1 and CDR2 sequences are MNHEY and SVGEGT. Trimming took 7 bases from V and 3 from J, leaving 16 bases between them. This CDR3 has 16 residues. The DNA of the CDR3 is TGTGCCAGCATCCCGTCTGACAGATTCTATAATTCACCCCTCCACTTT. Its protein is CASIPSDRFYNSPLHF.

The chain carries TRBV7-2 and TRBJ2-7, with 8 bases matching TRBD1. CDR1 and CDR2 (germline): SGHTA, FQGNSA. The CDR3 totals 14 residues. J gave up 4 bases and V 3 bases, and 5 bases lay outside the gene matches. The CDR3 DNA is TGTGCCAGCAGCTTTGGACAGGGACAATACGAGCAGTACTTC. Translated: CASSFGQGQYEQYF. Based on the CDR3 plus reference TRBV7-2 and TRBJ2-7, the full variable domain is GAGVSQSPSNKVTEKGKDVELRCDPISGHTALYWYRQSLGQGLEFLIYFQGNSAPDKSGLPSDRFSAERTGGSVSTLTIQRTQQEDSAVYLCASSFGQGQYEQYFGPGTRLTVT.

A word on this clone: The identical CDR3 is also encoded by other nucleotide sequences in the sample. The chain employs TRBV6-6 and TRBJ2-7; D unresolved. The CDR3 extends over 12 amino acids. V lost 3 bases and J 4 bases, leaving 7 bases between the germline ends. Per germline, CDR1 MNHNY and CDR2 SVGAGI (reference sequence). The CDR3 protein is CASSYSAYEQYF. For the CDR3, the DNA is TGTGCCAGCAGTTATAGTGCGTACGAGCAGTACTTC.

This rearrangement joins TRBV5-1 to TRBJ1-1; a possible D gene is TRBD1 (5 bases). Trimming pared 3 bases from V and 3 bases from J, leaving 18 bases between. The CDR3 covers 16 residues. Germline CDR1 is SGHRS and CDR2 is YFSETQ. The CDR3 sequence: CASSSGRPRRDTEAFF. The CDR3 coding sequence is TGCGCCAGCAGCTCGGGACGGCCACGGCGCGACACTGAAGCTTTCTTT.

The chain joins TRBV3-1 (or the pseudogene TRBV3-2) to TRBJ2-7, with a possible D match to TRBD2 (5 bases). The CDR3 runs to 13 residues. Trimming removed 3 bases from V and 5 bases from J, with 11 bases in between. In germline, CDR1 is LGHDT, CDR2 YNNKEL (reference sequence). This CDR3 is CASSHPRGNEQYF. For the CDR3, the DNA is TGTGCCAGCAGCCACCCACGGGGAAACGAGCAGTACTTC.

The chain joins TRBV5-6 to TRBJ1-2; no clear D gene. Germline values: CDR1 SGHDT, CDR2 YYEEEE. The CDR3 runs to 13 residues. V was cut by 0 bases and J by 3 bases, with 6 bases left in between. The CDR3 bases are TGTGCCAGCAGCTTGGACAGTTACTATGGCTACACCTTC. Translating gives CASSLDSYYGYTF.

The chain employs TRBV19 and TRBJ1-1, with D uncertain. Germline CDR1 and CDR2: LNHDA and SQIVND (reference sequence). Trimming cost V 4 bases and J 2 bases, with 11 bases left between them. There are 14 residues in the CDR3. CDR3 bases: TGTGCCAGTAGTACATGGAACAGAAACACTGAAGCTTTCTTT. This gives the protein CASSTWNRNTEAFF.

The chain links TRBV24-1 to TRBJ2-2; D is unresolved. Germline loops: CDR1 KGHDR, CDR2 SFDVKD. Deletions cut 4 bases from V and 0 bases from J, with 8 bases between. The CDR3 totals 15 residues. CDR3 sequence: CATSERVANTGELFF. CDR3 sequence (DNA): TGTGCCACCAGTGAACGGGTTGCGAACACCGGGGAGCTGTTTTTT.

V is TRBV9 and J is TRBJ2-7; TRBD2 is a possible D gene (5 bases). The CDR3 is 15 amino acids. CDR1 and CDR2 (germline): SGDLS, YYNGEE. Trimming pared 4 bases from V and 0 bases from J, leaving 14 bases between. DNA of the CDR3: TGTGCCAGCAGCCCACCGAGCGGTAGCTCCTACGAGCAGTACTTC. Its translation: CASSPPSGSSYEQYF. Full variable domain (outside the CDR3, taken from reference TRBV9 and TRBJ2-7): DSGVTQTPKHLITATGQRVTLRCSPRSGDLSVYWYQQSLDQGLQFLIQYYNGEERAKGNILERFSAQQFPDLHSELNLSSLELGDSALYFCASSPPSGSSYEQYFGPGTRLTVT.

The rearrangement links TRBV29-1 to TRBJ1-2; the D gene is possibly TRBD1 (6 bases). Trimming pared 5 bases from V and 4 bases from J, leaving 14 bases between. Germline assignment: CDR1 SQVTM and CDR2 ANQGSEA. This CDR3 region has 13 residues. CDR3 DNA sequence: TGCAGCGTTACTACAGGGAACGGCTATGGCTACACCTTC. Translated, it gives CSVTTGNGYGYTF.

This chain links TRBV19 with TRBJ1-2; D is uncertain. Germline assignment: CDR1 LNHDA and CDR2 SQIVND (reference sequence). The CDR3 has 12 amino acids. The V and J ends lost 6 bases and 0 bases respectively, with 5 bases between them. This CDR3 is CASRSSNYGYTF. As DNA, the CDR3 is TGTGCCAGTAGGTCTTCTAACTATGGCTACACCTTC.